This T cell receptor beta chain was identified in a study of Tregs in tolerant kidney transplant recipients. Overall study: Sorting after B cell culture yielded CD25+CD127- and 4-1BB+CD40L- CD4+ cells. An approximately three-day belatacept mixed lymphocyte reaction, sometimes plus 5-day graft donor restimulation, preceded CD4+CD25+CD127- sorting. Study outcomes and limitations: Biological reproducibility was not directly addressed, but technical replication error appeared minimal.

This clone was found once. Its antigen is not identified. This table comes from immunoSEQ multiplex PCR, and its TCRdb copy is limited to in-frame clones, with some not included. The top ten clones hold 5% to 7.5% of a sample with 9,500 to 12,000 clones, more than 75% of them seen once. V lost 4 bases to trimming and J lost 4 bases, with 15 bases between them. The length of the CDR3 is 15 residues. The V gene's germline CDR1 is SGDLS and CDR2 YYNGEE. This clonotype originated in a human patient who received a combined kidney and bone marrow transplant. The sample consisted of Tregs from blood cultured with allogeneic cells, taken before the transplant. V usage is TRBV9 and J usage is TRBJ2-1, with TRBD2 as a possible D gene (6 bases). The CDR3 protein is CASSPSSGTYNEQFF. Written as DNA, the CDR3 is TGTGCCAGCAGCCCATCCTCCGGGACTTACAATGAGCAGTTCTTC. The full variable domain, rest sourced from reference TRBV9 and TRBJ2-1, is DSGVTQTPKHLITATGQRVTLRCSPRSGDLSVYWYQQSLDQGLQFLIQYYNGEERAKGNILERFSAQQFPDLHSELNLSSLELGDSALYFCASSPSSGTYNEQFFGPGTRLTVL.